This T cell receptor (beta chain) derives from a study of blood T cell repertoires in COVID-19. The wider study: The analysed material was cDNA or gDNA that came from T cells, B-cell-depleted T cells, or PBMCs.

Sequencing used immunoSEQ multiplex PCR; TCRdb keeps in-frame clones, though not all of them. The table lists about half a million clones, approximately 83% of them singletons. The CDR3 has 15 residues. Germline assignment: CDR1 MDHEN and CDR2 SYDVKM. V lost 7 bases, J lost 14 bases, and 26 bases lay in between. This clone has only a few counts. The sequenced sample was peripheral blood. The chain couples TRBV28 to TRBJ1-4, with a weak D call TRBD1 (5 bases). This receptor was taken from a human donor in a cohort sampled during active COVID-19. The CDR3 DNA is TGTGCCAGCACCCCACAGGCAGGGAGGGTTTGGAGCCTGTTTTTT. This encodes CASTPQAGRVWSLFF.